These 14 T cell receptor beta chains originate from one sample sequenced in a study of glioma-infiltrating T cells after dendritic cell vaccination. Data came from immunoSEQ multiplex PCR; TCRdb stores just in-frame clones and leaves some out. The table includes about 91,000 clones, around four fifths detected once. As for time point: after dendritic cell vaccination, including at tumor progression/relapse. The material sequenced was blood, taken after dendritic cell vaccination. The receptor source for this set is a human donor with glioblastoma.

The CDR3 region has the DNA TGCGCCAGCAGCCGAATTGGTGGCAGGGGGCGAGAGGAGACCCAGTACTTC. This sequence encodes CASSRIGGRGREETQYF. The chain is built from TRBV4-1 and TRBJ2-5; TRBD1 aligns across 8 bases. The J segment lost 5 bases and the V segment lost 4 bases, leaving 15 bases of the junction unmatched. Per the germline V gene, CDR1 is MGHRA and CDR2 is YSYEKL. CDR3 length: 17 amino acids.

V gene TRBV7-6 combines with J gene TRBJ1-6; TRBD1 is a possible D gene (6 bases). The CDR3 covers 15 residues. With 5 bases removed from V and 5 bases from J, the gap between germline ends came to 13 bases. Germline assignment: CDR1 SGHVS and CDR2 FNYEAQ. The CDR3 region is CASSRGQSNNSPLHF. For the CDR3, the DNA is TGTGCCAGCAGCCGTGGACAGTCGAATAATTCACCCCTCCACTTT.

V usage is TRBV29-1 and J usage is TRBJ1-2, with 7 bases lining up with TRBD1. CDR1 is SQVTM and CDR2 is ANQGSEA in the germline V gene. J lost 6 bases, V lost 8 bases, and 3 bases had no gene match. CDR3 length: 10 residues. The CDR3 bases are TGCAGCTTAGACAGGGATGGCTACACCTTC. Translated: CSLDRDGYTF. Based on the CDR3 plus reference TRBV29-1 and TRBJ1-2, the full variable domain is SAVISQKPSRDICQRGTSLTIQCQVDSQVTMMFWYRQQPGQSLTLIATANQGSEATYESGFVIDKFPISRPNLTFSTLTVSNMSPEDSSIYLCSLDRDGYTFGSGTRLTVV.

This clone has a single count. V and J are TRBV6-1 and TRBJ2-7; TRBD2 matches 10 bases. After removal of 4 bases from V and 0 bases from J, the junction contained 12 bases not matched to a gene. This CDR3 is 18 amino acids long. CDR1 and CDR2 from the germline V gene are MNHNS and SASEGT. The CDR3 is CASSVVLGTSESSYEQYV. DNA of the CDR3: TGTGCCAGCAGTGTCGTCCTAGGGACTAGCGAGAGCTCCTACGAGCAGTACGTC.

The gene calls are TRBV6-1 and TRBJ2-1; 13 bases fit TRBD2. Germline CDR1 and CDR2: MNHNS and SASEGT. V was clipped by 6 bases and J by 8 bases; unmatched bases: 1. The CDR3 runs to 13 residues. In DNA, the CDR3 is TGTGCCAGCAGACTAGCGGGAGGGGATGAGCAGTTCTTC. It is translated as CASRLAGGDEQFF.

The gene calls are TRBV4-2 and TRBJ2-5, with D possibly TRBD2 on 6 matching bases. Per germline, CDR1 LGHNA and CDR2 YNFKEQ. This CDR3 region has 16 residues. Trimming left V 0 bases short and J 4 bases short, with 15 bases between. The CDR3, as DNA: TGTGCCAGCAGCCAAGACTGGCGGGGTCCCGGAGAGACCCAGTACTTC. Encoded protein: CASSQDWRGPGETQYF.

This chain links TRBV19 with TRBJ1-1, with 8 bases lining up with TRBD1. The CDR3 is made up of 15 amino acids. The trim removed 4 bases at V and 1 base at J, leaving 5 bases unmatched. From germline, CDR1 is LNHDA and CDR2 SQIVND (reference sequence). The CDR3 DNA reads as TGTGCCAGTAGTACCCCGGACAGGGCGAACACTGAAGCTTTCTTT. It codes for CASSTPDRANTEAFF.

This clone was seen more than once but under ten times. The V call is TRBV5-1, the J call TRBJ1-1, with D tentatively TRBD1 (6 bases). The germline V and J ends were trimmed by 5 bases and 6 bases, with 17 bases remaining between them. CDR1 and CDR2 from the germline V gene are SGHRS and YFSETQ. There are 14 residues in the CDR3. CDR3 region: CASRGKGGEAEAFF. Here the CDR3 DNA reads TGCGCCAGCAGGGGGAAGGGGGGGGAGGCTGAAGCTTTCTTT.

V is TRBV5-1 and J is TRBJ2-5; TRBD1 agrees at 8 bases. This CDR3 is 17 amino acids long. The germline V gene has CDR1 SGHRS and CDR2 YFSETQ. V shed 0 bases, J shed 4 bases, and the junction held 11 bases outside the gene matches. The CDR3 sequence is CASSLASDRGFGETQYF. DNA for the CDR3: TGCGCCAGCAGCTTGGCCTCTGACAGGGGCTTCGGAGAGACCCAGTACTTC. Supplemented by reference TRBV5-1 and TRBJ2-5, the full variable domain reads KAGVTQTPRYLIKTRGQQVTLSCSPISGHRSVSWYQQTPGQGLQFLFEYFSETQRNKGNFPGRFSGRQFSNSRSEMNVSTLELGDSALYLCASSLASDRGFGETQYFGPGTRLLVL.

This clone has more than one count but fewer than ten. The genes are TRBV15 and TRBJ1-5; D uncertain. Between the trimmed V and J ends, which lost 1 base and 4 bases, there was a span of 14 bases. CDR1 and CDR2 from the germline V gene are LNHNV and YYDKDF (reference sequence). This CDR3 spans 16 amino acids. CDR3 DNA sequence: TGTGCCACCAGCAGAGTCTGGACGGACTTTAATCAGCCCCAGCATTTT. It codes for CATSRVWTDFNQPQHF.

This chain links TRBV15 with TRBJ2-1; possible D gene TRBD2, 6 bases. Trimming left V 3 bases short and J 8 bases short, with 11 bases between. This CDR3 region has 13 residues. The germline V gene encodes CDR1 LNHNV and CDR2 YYDKDF (reference sequence). The CDR3, as DNA: TGTGCCACCAGCAGTACGACTAGAGATGAGCAGTTCTTC. Its translation is CATSSTTRDEQFF.

The chain joins TRBV28 to TRBJ1-5; D remains ambiguous. CDR1 is MDHEN, CDR2 SYDVKM, per germline. The CDR3 totals 13 residues. Trimming took 2 bases from V and 4 from J, leaving 6 bases between them. CDR3 coding DNA: TGTGCCAGCAGTTTACCCGTAAATCAGCCCCAGCATTTT. The encoded protein is CASSLPVNQPQHF.

The rearrangement links TRBV30 to TRBJ2-2; the D gene is possibly TRBD1 (5 bases). Germline V gene data show CDR1 as GTSNPN and CDR2 as SVGIG (reference sequence). V was cut by 1 base and J by 0 bases, with 6 bases left in between. CDR3 length equals 14 residues. The CDR3 loop is CAWSATANTGELFF. CDR3 coding DNA: TGTGCCTGGAGTGCGACAGCGAACACCGGGGAGCTGTTTTTT.

The V and J genes are TRBV5-1 and TRBJ2-3; a weak D match, TRBD2 (6 bases). Germline CDR1 is SGHRS and CDR2 is YFSETQ. The CDR3 loop spans 15 amino acids. V shed 6 bases and J shed 2 bases, with 16 bases lying between them. The CDR3: CASIRGRGNTDTQYF. In nucleotides, the CDR3 is TGCGCCAGCATCCGAGGACGGGGGAACACAGATACGCAGTATTTT. Full variable domain (missing parts from reference TRBV5-1 and TRBJ2-3): KAGVTQTPRYLIKTRGQQVTLSCSPISGHRSVSWYQQTPGQGLQFLFEYFSETQRNKGNFPGRFSGRQFSNSRSEMNVSTLELGDSALYLCASIRGRGNTDTQYFGPGTRLTVL.